A selection of T cell receptor beta chains follows, all from one sample in a study of blood T cell repertoires in COVID-19. TCRdb's table, derived via immunoSEQ multiplex PCR, lists solely in-frame clones and lacks some. This table holds approximately 240,000 clones, approximately 90% found once. The specimen sequenced was PBMCs or T cells enriched from blood (not recorded which). The receptors were sampled from a woman younger than 45 with acute COVID-19. CDR3s include the opening cysteine and the closing phenylalanine or tryptophan. D genes are given only for firm matches. Some rows have no size entry. The others give once, few or many, or a class for an expanded clone.

V: TRBV28; J: TRBJ2-7; size: NA; D: TRBD1; CDR3: CASWERTGGSYEQYF; DNA: TGTGCCAGCTGGGAGCGGACAGGGGGAAGTTACGAGCAGTACTTC
V: TRBV28; J: TRBJ1-5; size: NA; D: NA; CDR3: CASSQRQARGNQPQHF; DNA: TGTGCCAGCAGTCAACGACAGGCGCGTGGCAATCAGCCCCAGCATTTT
V: TRBV5-6; J: TRBJ2-3; size: NA; D: NA; CDR3: CASTTLVYSTDTQYF; DNA: TGTGCCAGCACCACGCTTGTCTATAGCACAGATACGCAGTATTTT
V: TRBV7-3; J: TRBJ2-2; size: once; D: TRBD1; CDR3: CASSPGQGNTGELFF; DNA: TGTGCCAGCTCACCGGGACAGGGGAACACCGGGGAGCTGTTTTTT
V: TRBV11-2; J: TRBJ1-6; size: NA; D: NA; CDR3: CASSLWEGNSPLHF; DNA: TGTGCCAGCAGCTTATGGGAGGGGAATTCACCCCTCCACTTT
V: TRBV18; J: TRBJ1-1; size: NA; D: NA; CDR3: CASSPTVDTEAFF; DNA: TGTGCCAGCTCACCAACAGTAGACACTGAAGCTTTCTTT
V: TRBV7-3; J: TRBJ2-1; size: NA; D: TRBD2; CDR3: CASSSNPGGSRNEQFF; DNA: TGTGCCAGCAGCTCAAACCCGGGGGGATCGAGGAATGAGCAGTTCTTC
V: TRBV19; J: TRBJ2-7; size: NA; D: TRBD2; CDR3: CASSPGLAGYEQYF; DNA: TGTGCCAGTAGCCCGGGACTAGCGGGCTACGAGCAGTACTTC
V: TRBV10-3; J: TRBJ2-7; size: NA; D: NA; CDR3: CAISDEEGRYEQYF; DNA: TGTGCCATCAGTGATGAGGAGGGGCGCTACGAGCAGTACTTC
V: TRBV7-2; J: TRBJ2-5; size: NA; D: TRBD1; CDR3: CASSTGTGGWETQYF; DNA: TGTGCCAGCAGCACCGGGACAGGGGGCTGGGAGACCCAGTACTTC
V: TRBV6-2/TRBV6-3; J: TRBJ1-5; size: few; D: NA; CDR3: CASSYYTGTLRPQHF; DNA: TGTGCCAGCAGTTATTATACAGGGACCTTAAGGCCCCAGCATTTT
V: TRBV2; J: TRBJ2-3; size: NA; D: TRBD2; CDR3: CASSERTSGGALDTQYF; DNA: TGTGCCAGCAGTGAAAGGACTAGCGGGGGGGCATTGGATACGCAGTATTTT
V: TRBV10-3; J: TRBJ1-3; size: NA; D: NA; CDR3: CAISAVSGNTIYF; DNA: TGTGCCATCAGTGCTGTCTCTGGAAACACCATATATTTT
V: TRBV5-1; J: TRBJ1-2; size: NA; D: NA; CDR3: CASSSISGYGYTF; DNA: TGCGCCAGCAGCTCAATCTCGGGGTATGGCTACACCTTC
V: TRBV7-8; J: TRBJ1-2; size: NA; D: TRBD1; CDR3: CASSLGQGWRGYTF; DNA: TGTGCCAGCAGCCTGGGACAGGGGTGGCGTGGCTACACCTTC
V: TRBV6-2/TRBV6-3; J: TRBJ2-5; size: once; D: TRBD2; CDR3: CASSYSILAGPASETQYF; DNA: TGTGCCAGCAGTTACTCGATCCTAGCGGGGCCTGCCAGTGAGACCCAGTACTTC
V: TRBV12-3/TRBV12-4; J: TRBJ1-2; size: NA; D: NA; CDR3: CASSQNLGGYTF; DNA: TGTGCCAGCAGTCAAAATTTGGGCGGCTACACCTTC
V: TRBV4-1; J: TRBJ2-3; size: NA; D: NA; CDR3: CASSPHGGGTDTQYF; DNA: TGCGCCAGCAGCCCCCACGGGGGAGGCACAGATACGCAGTATTTT
V: TRBV4-1; J: TRBJ2-1; size: NA; D: TRBD2; CDR3: CASSQEGLTYNEQFF; DNA: TGCGCCAGCAGCCAAGAGGGACTAACCTACAATGAGCAGTTCTTC
V: TRBV11-3; J: TRBJ1-1; size: NA; D: TRBD1; CDR3: CASSLGTGMNTEAFF; DNA: TGTGCCAGCAGCTTAGGGACAGGTATGAACACTGAAGCTTTCTTT
V: TRBV6-5; J: TRBJ1-1; size: NA; D: NA; CDR3: CASRRITVNTEAFF; DNA: TGTGCCAGCCGCCGCATCACAGTGAACACTGAAGCTTTCTTT
V: TRBV6-5; J: TRBJ1-6; size: NA; D: NA; CDR3: CASRVANSPLHF; DNA: TGTGCCAGCAGGGTAGCGAATTCACCCCTCCACTTT
V: TRBV28; J: TRBJ2-3; size: few; D: TRBD1; CDR3: CASSFDRGVADTQYF; DNA: TGTGCCAGCAGTTTCGACAGGGGGGTCGCAGATACGCAGTATTTT
V: TRBV18; J: TRBJ2-3; size: NA; D: TRBD1; CDR3: CASSPRDRGGTDTQYF; DNA: TGTGCCAGCTCACCACGGGACAGGGGAGGCACAGATACGCAGTATTTT
V: TRBV19; J: TRBJ1-5; size: NA; D: NA; CDR3: CASSTGSSQPQHF; DNA: TGTGCCAGTTCCACAGGGTCATCTCAGCCCCAGCATTTT
V: TRBV19; J: TRBJ2-5; size: NA; D: TRBD2; CDR3: CASSMVFASGALQETQYF; DNA: TGTGCCAGTAGTATGGTGTTCGCTAGCGGGGCGCTCCAAGAGACCCAGTACTTC
V: TRBV7-9; J: TRBJ2-7; size: NA; D: NA; CDR3: CASSLYRDDEQYF; DNA: TGTGCCAGCAGCTTATACAGGGATGACGAGCAGTACTTC
V: TRBV11-2; J: TRBJ2-5; size: NA; D: TRBD1; CDR3: CASSSATSRGRQETQYF; DNA: TGTGCCAGCAGCTCGGCCACGAGTAGGGGGCGACAAGAGACCCAGTACTTC
V: TRBV12-3/TRBV12-4; J: TRBJ1-1; size: NA; D: NA; CDR3: CASSFSPNTEAFF; DNA: TGTGCCAGCAGTTTCAGTCCAAACACTGAAGCTTTCTTT
V: TRBV7-7; J: TRBJ2-1; size: NA; D: NA; CDR3: CASSLSARGGSSNEQFF; DNA: TGTGCTAGCAGCTTAAGCGCCCGTGGGGGGTCTTCGAATGAGCAGTTCTTC
V: TRBV6-6; J: TRBJ1-5; size: once; D: TRBD1; CDR3: CASRTGLQPQHF; DNA: TGTGCCAGCAGGACAGGGCTTCAGCCCCAGCATTTT
V: TRBV6-5; J: TRBJ2-3; size: NA; D: TRBD2; CDR3: CASTLAGVYGTQYF; DNA: TGTGCCAGTACACTAGCGGGAGTGTACGGTACGCAGTATTTT
V: TRBV9; J: TRBJ2-1; size: NA; D: TRBD2; CDR3: CASSRGLAQLEGSYNEQFF; DNA: TGTGCCAGCAGCCGGGGACTAGCCCAACTCGAAGGATCCTACAATGAGCAGTTCTTC
V: TRBV30; J: TRBJ2-7; size: NA; D: TRBD1; CDR3: CAWSVGGQGHHEQYF; DNA: TGTGCCTGGAGTGTAGGGGGACAGGGACACCACGAGCAGTACTTC
V: TRBV30; J: TRBJ2-3; size: NA; D: NA; CDR3: CAWSGYFSGGADTQYF; DNA: TGTGCCTGGAGTGGTTATTTCTCCGGAGGGGCAGATACGCAGTATTTT
V: TRBV14; J: TRBJ2-3; size: once; D: NA; CDR3: CASSPLYTDTQYF; DNA: TGTGCCAGCAGCCCTCTATATACAGATACGCAGTATTTT
V: TRBV4-1; J: TRBJ1-1; size: NA; D: NA; CDR3: CASSQVTGEYTEAFF; DNA: TGCGCCAGCAGCCAAGTTACGGGGGAGTATACTGAAGCTTTCTTT
V: TRBV6-1; J: TRBJ1-5; size: NA; D: TRBD1; CDR3: CASSETDRVYNQPQHF; DNA: TGTGCCAGCAGTGAGACCGACAGGGTATACAATCAGCCCCAGCATTTT
V: TRBV30; J: TRBJ1-5; size: NA; D: TRBD1; CDR3: CAWSVRTGGKQPQHF; DNA: TGTGCCTGGAGTGTCAGGACAGGGGGAAAACAGCCCCAGCATTTT
V: TRBV9; J: TRBJ1-1; size: NA; D: TRBD1; CDR3: CASSGDRATEAFF; DNA: TGTGCCAGCAGCGGCGACAGGGCCACTGAAGCTTTCTTT
V: TRBV6-2/TRBV6-3; J: TRBJ1-1; size: NA; D: TRBD1; CDR3: CASSYEPTGAAFF; DNA: TGTGCCAGCAGTTACGAGCCGACAGGGGCGGCTTTCTTT
V: TRBV18; J: TRBJ1-4; size: NA; D: NA; CDR3: CASSTRPKRESNEKLFF; DNA: TGTGCCAGCTCAACACGACCGAAGAGGGAGTCTAATGAAAAACTGTTTTTT
V: TRBV13; J: TRBJ2-7; size: NA; D: TRBD2; CDR3: CASSLSGPYEQYF; DNA: TGTGCCAGCAGCCTTAGCGGGCCCTACGAGCAGTACTTC
V: TRBV3-1/TRBV3-2; J: TRBJ2-1; size: NA; D: TRBD2; CDR3: CASSQGSSGRSYNEQFF; DNA: TGTGCCAGCAGCCAAGGGAGTAGCGGGAGGTCCTACAATGAGCAGTTCTTC
V: TRBV5-1; J: TRBJ2-3; size: NA; D: NA; CDR3: CASSLLGGTDTQYF; DNA: TGCGCCAGCAGCTTACTAGGTGGAACAGATACGCAGTATTTT
V: TRBV6-5; J: TRBJ2-3; size: NA; D: NA; CDR3: CASRYDRSDTQYF; DNA: TGTGCCAGCAGATATGATCGGTCAGATACGCAGTATTTT
V: TRBV27; J: TRBJ2-1; size: NA; D: NA; CDR3: CASSFSAASSYNEQFF; DNA: TGTGCCAGCAGTTTTTCGGCGGCCAGCTCCTACAATGAGCAGTTCTTC
V: TRBV28; J: TRBJ1-1; size: NA; D: NA; CDR3: CASRTGDTEAFF; DNA: TGTGCCAGCAGGACAGGTGATACTGAAGCTTTCTTT
V: TRBV10-1; J: TRBJ2-3; size: NA; D: NA; CDR3: CASSESRHESTDTQYF; DNA: TGCGCCAGCAGTGAGTCGAGACACGAGAGCACAGATACGCAGTATTTT
V: TRBV6-5; J: TRBJ1-3; size: NA; D: NA; CDR3: CASSQAGGSGNTIYF; DNA: TGTGCCAGCAGCCAGGCGGGGGGCTCTGGAAACACCATATATTTT
V: TRBV2; J: TRBJ2-2; size: NA; D: TRBD1; CDR3: CAITGANAGELFF; DNA: TGTGCCATTACAGGGGCGAATGCCGGGGAGCTGTTTTTT
V: TRBV2; J: TRBJ1-3; size: NA; D: TRBD1; CDR3: CASSSGQGGNTIYF; DNA: TGTGCCAGCTCCTCCGGACAGGGTGGAAACACCATATATTTT